This T cell receptor beta chain was sequenced for a study of Ad26.COV2.S vaccination and SARS-CoV-2 variants (dated by TCRdb to 2020 to 2023). Background on the whole study: TCRbeta repertoire sequencing served as the tool for gauging how specific and how broad the SARS-CoV-2-reactive T cell receptors were following Ad26.COV2.S vaccination. A total of about 30 samples were included in the TCR-sequenced set, comprising about 20 Ad26.COV2.S vaccine recipients, 5 placebo recipients and 8 SARS-CoV-2 convalescent individuals.

In the case of this clone: What antigen it recognizes has not been identified. There are no base qualities to consult, and no much larger clone falls within one base.

The immunoSEQ Assay was the method used to sequence TCRbeta CDR3 regions. After extraction, genomic DNA underwent amplification by bias-controlled multiplex PCR, followed by high-throughput sequencing. As for how the authors treated the data: To quantify the absolute abundance of every unique TCRbeta CDR3 region, sequences were collapsed and filtered. T cell fraction was estimated by normalization of TCRbeta template counts to usable DNA, with usable DNA being measured through amplification of reference genes present in all nucleated cells. Repertoire TCRs were annotated as SARS-CoV-2-specific by exact matching of V gene, CDR3 amino acid sequence and J gene to a known reactive TCR set. MIRA supplied the reference SARS-CoV-2 TCR set, which was filtered for enrichment in COVID-19-positive ImmuneCODE repertoires so that public or cross-reactive TCRs were removed. Drawing on the MIRA antigens, annotated TCRs were analysed further at the level of specific ORF or position within ORF. Depth was the summed frequency of annotated unique rearrangements, while breadth was defined as annotated unique rearrangements over total unique productive rearrangements. Two-sided Wilcoxon rank-sum tests were used to compare TCR breadth between groups. Not all clones reach the TCRdb copy of this immuneACCESS table, which keeps in-frame sequences only. Checked studies attribute under half of the gap to unresolved V genes and leave the rest unexplained. The V and J calls and clone size were taken over from that table, and D and trimming were inferred from the DNA. Within this sample are over 110,000 clones, with 80% to 90% of them counted one time only. The ten largest clones capture approximately 5.1% of the sample.

General conclusions and limits of the study: Comparable non-spike TCR breadth was observed between vaccine and placebo recipients, consistent with only spike being contained in the vaccine. Ad26.COV2.S recipients had higher spike-specific TCR breadth than placebo recipients (P = 0.0014). The authors noted that the TCR breadth and depth analyses may have underestimated total T cell responses. After vaccination, substantial breadth of spike-specific CD8+ and CD4+ T cell responses was reported.

In light of the paper, this sample's time point label describes: individuals recovered from natural SARS-CoV-2 infection. Inclusive of the bounding cysteine and phenylalanine, the CDR3 is 13 residues long. Of the read, only the CDR3 DNA is kept; its 39 bases are in frame from base 1. The germline V gene gives CDR1 as SGHTA and CDR2 as FQGNSA. V ends up 5 bases short and J 7 bases short, with an unmatched junction base count of 7. Recombination linked TRBV7-2 to TRBJ2-5; TRBD1 fits 7 bases in the junction. Sequencing used peripheral blood, obtained after recovery from COVID-19. This TCR derives from a human donor who had recovered from COVID-19. Here is the DNA: TGTGCCAGCAGCCCGAGACAGGGCTTGACCCAGTACTTC. Its protein product is CASSPRQGLTQYF. When the CDR3 is completed using the reference TRBV7-2 and TRBJ2-5 genes on either side, the full variable domain is GAGVSQSPSNKVTEKGKDVELRCDPISGHTALYWYRQSLGQGLEFLIYFQGNSAPDKSGLPSDRFSAERTGGSVSTLTIQRTQQEDSAVYLCASSPRQGLTQYFGPGTRLLVL.